The next 4 T cell receptor beta chains were all read from a single sample in a study of T cells after yellow fever vaccination. MiXCR, applied by TCRdb to the 5' RACE reads, yields one record per CDR3 protein. The sample has some 290,000 distinct CDR3 sequences; about 10% are singletons. Sequenced here: CD4+ T cells sorted from PBMCs, sampled 45 days after the yellow fever booster vaccination. The receptors stem from a man aged 18 to 30 who received the YFV17D yellow fever vaccine.

This clonotype was seen more than once but under ten times. The chain recombines TRBV18 with TRBJ1-1; D perhaps matches TRBD1 (5 bases). Trimming removed 2 bases at V and 9 bases at J, with 16 bases between. CDR1 and CDR2 (germline): KGHSH, LQKENI. CDR3 length equals 14 residues. CDR3 residues: CASSPADSRPKAFF. CDR3 nucleotide sequence: TGTGCCAGCTCACCAGCCGACAGCCGCCCGAAAGCTTTCTTT.

This clonotype came up once. The chain couples TRBV20-1 to TRBJ2-3; D not certain. Germline loops: CDR1 DFQATT, CDR2 SNEGSKA (reference sequence). The V gene lost 0 bases and the J gene lost 4 bases, with 5 bases spanning the gap. This CDR3 has 12 residues. The CDR3: CSARDVPDTQYF. The CDR3 DNA follows: TGCAGTGCTAGAGATGTCCCAGATACGCAGTATTTT.

This chain joins TRBV9 and TRBJ2-3; 8 bases map to TRBD2. CDR1 and CDR2 (germline): SGDLS, YYNGEE. The CDR3 totals 15 residues. With 2 bases clipped from V and 1 base from J, the junction kept 3 bases outside the gene matches. For the CDR3, the DNA is TGTGCCAGCAGCGTCCGGGGGGGAGGCACAGATACGCAGTATTTT. Encoded protein: CASSVRGGGTDTQYF.

The V gene is TRBV20-1, the J gene TRBJ2-5, with 10 bases fitting TRBD2. This CDR3 has 18 amino acids. The germline gives CDR1 DFQATT, CDR2 SNEGSKA (reference sequence). With V trimmed by 5 bases and J by 5 bases, 20 bases remained unmatched. The CDR3: CSADGSGGFSTWAETQYF. The CDR3 DNA is TGCAGTGCTGATGGTAGCGGGGGGTTCTCAACTTGGGCGGAGACCCAGTACTTC.